The entry below describes one T cell receptor beta chain. Its antigen is still unknown. The sample comes from a study of T cell responses to AZD1222 COVID-19 vaccine. V gave up 5 bases and J gave up 2 bases; unmatched junction bases: 1. This CDR3 comprises 14 residues. Per germline, CDR1 MNHEY and CDR2 SVGAGI. TCRdb's table, derived via immunoSEQ multiplex PCR, lists solely in-frame clones and lacks some. This sample has about 120,000 clones, with approximately 90% found just once. Study-wide results and limits: Per reports, nearly half of all spike-specific TCRs target regions that are unmutated in variants. Spike was spanned by vaccine-associated CD4 TCRs, with dominance at 160-218 and 743-854.

The rearrangement joins TRBV6-5 to TRBJ1-3; TRBD1 aligns across 9 bases. The TCR sequence derives from an adult in good health. The source was peripheral blood, collected on day 0 of AZD1222 vaccination. The CDR3 loop reads CASSRTGAGNTIYF. The CDR3 nucleotides read TGTGCCAGCAGTCGGACAGGGGCTGGAAACACCATATATTTT.